Following are 16 T cell receptor beta chains from one sample sequenced in a study of CD8 T cells in Susac syndrome. After extraction with the RNeasy kit, 0.5 to 1 ug of the RNA was reverse transcribed using random hexamers. TCRdb reprocessed the immunoSEQ multiplex PCR reads with MiXCR, giving one entry per CDR3 protein. The data hold 400,000 or so distinct CDR3 sequences, with around 83% observed a single time. The sequenced sample consisted of CD8+ T cells from PBMCs. All receptors come from a human donor with multiple sclerosis.

The chain has TRBV20-1 and TRBJ2-7, with TRBD2 matching over 7 bases. The germline V gene has CDR1 DFQATT and CDR2 SNEGSKA (reference sequence). The CDR3 is 14 amino acids. The V gene end was trimmed by 5 bases and the J gene end by 4 bases; junction bases not matched to a gene: 11. The CDR3, as DNA: TGCAGTGCTGGGGGTGGGGAGGGGAGTTACGAGCAGTACTTC. It encodes CSAGGGEGSYEQYF.

The chain joins TRBV12-3 or TRBV12-4 to TRBJ2-7, with D hard to call. The germline V and J ends were trimmed by 6 bases and 3 bases, with 9 bases remaining between them. The length of the CDR3 is 12 residues. CDR3 protein: CASRLGVYEQYF. The CDR3 DNA sequence: TGTGCCAGCAGGCTAGGAGTCTACGAGCAGTACTTC.

The CDR3 region has the DNA TGTGCCAGCAGCTCAAGTTCGGGAACCCAGCGCGAGCAGTACTTC. This sequence encodes CASSSSSGTQREQYF. This chain connects TRBV7-9 to TRBJ2-7; D is perhaps TRBD2 (5 bases). Germline V gene sequence: CDR1 SEHNR, CDR2 FQNEAQ (reference sequence). Trimming shortened V by 4 bases and J by 6 bases, and 19 bases separated the two germline ends. CDR3 length: 15 amino acids.

The table lists this clonotype with a few counts. The CDR3 bases are TGCAGCGTTGAGGCGTCGGGCAGCTCCTACGAGCAGTACTTC. Encoded protein: CSVEASGSSYEQYF. V and J are TRBV29-1 and TRBJ2-7; D call uncertain. Germline values: CDR1 SQVTM, CDR2 ANQGSEA. V lost 3 bases, J lost 0 bases, and 12 bases lay in between. The CDR3 length is 14 residues.

The chain couples TRBV4-2 to TRBJ2-7; no firm D call. V dropped 0 bases and J dropped 4 bases, with 7 bases sitting between them. CDR3 length: 13 residues. Per germline, CDR1 LGHNA and CDR2 YNFKEQ. CDR3 protein: CASSQDLGYEQYF. The CDR3 region has the DNA TGTGCCAGCAGCCAAGATCTCGGGTACGAGCAGTACTTC.

The chain uses TRBV2 and TRBJ2-5; D is undetermined. Germline CDR1 and CDR2: SNHLY and FYNNEI. The CDR3 runs 15 residues. The V and J ends lost 4 bases and 5 bases respectively, with 17 bases between them. This chain's CDR3 is CASSGEAGPWETQYF. In DNA form, the CDR3 reads TGTGCCAGCAGTGGTGAAGCCGGGCCGTGGGAGACCCAGTACTTC.

V and J are TRBV27 and TRBJ1-1; TRBD1 agrees at 12 bases. Germline values: CDR1 MNHEY, CDR2 SMNVEV (reference sequence). The CDR3 spans 14 residues. J lost 6 bases, V lost 4 bases, and 3 bases had no gene match. In DNA form, the CDR3 reads TGTGCCAGCAGTTGGGGACAGGGGGCCGCTGAAGCTTTCTTT. Its protein is CASSWGQGAAEAFF.

The V call is TRBV11-2, the J call TRBJ2-1, with D perhaps matching TRBD2 (6 bases). This CDR3 region has 15 residues. V lost 5 bases and J 9 bases, leaving 20 bases between the germline ends. Germline CDR1 is SGHAT and CDR2 is FQNNGV. In DNA form, the CDR3 reads TGTGCCAGCAGCCCCCGACTAGATTCCTACGGTGAGCAGTTCTTC. Translated, it gives CASSPRLDSYGEQFF.

This sequence joins TRBV2 and TRBJ1-1; a possible D gene is TRBD1 (6 bases). The CDR3 is 16 amino acids. Deletions cut 7 bases from V and 1 base from J, with 19 bases between. Germline V gives CDR1 SNHLY, CDR2 FYNNEI. The CDR3 is CASTHSWRGANTEAFF. The CDR3 region has the DNA TGTGCCAGCACCCACTCGTGGAGGGGGGCGAACACTGAAGCTTTCTTT.

The chain has TRBV11-2 and TRBJ2-4, with TRBD2 identical over 7 bases. The CDR3 extends over 14 amino acids. Trimming at V came to 5 bases and at J to 8 bases, leaving 9 bases not matched to a gene. Germline assignment: CDR1 SGHAT and CDR2 FQNNGV. The DNA for the CDR3 is TGTGCCAGCAGCCCATTGTATGCGGGGGACATTCAGTACTTC. Its protein product is CASSPLYAGDIQYF. The full variable domain, completed using reference TRBV11-2 and TRBJ2-4, is EAGVAQSPRYKIIEKRQSVAFWCNPISGHATLYWYQQILGQGPKLLIQFQNNGVVDDSQLPKDRFSAERLKGVDSTLKIQPAKLEDSAVYLCASSPLYAGDIQYFGAGTRLSVL.

This chain uses TRBV3-1 with TRBJ2-7, with D hard to call. The germline gives CDR1 LGHDT, CDR2 YNNKEL (reference sequence). V was cut by 4 bases and J by 5 bases, with 15 bases left in between. This CDR3 contains 14 residues. CDR3 amino acids: CASSLRCVLDEQYF. DNA for the CDR3: TGTGCCAGCAGCCTTAGATGTGTGTTAGACGAGCAGTACTTC.

V usage is TRBV6-5 and J usage is TRBJ1-1; possible D gene TRBD1, 5 bases. CDR1 and CDR2 (germline): MNHEY, SVGAGI. V was trimmed by 0 bases and J by 6 bases, leaving 14 bases between them. This CDR3 spans 15 amino acids. CDR3 nucleotide sequence: TGTGCCAGCAGTTACTCGAGTTCCGGGACGGCTGAAGCTTTCTTT. Residues: CASSYSSSGTAEAFF.

The rearrangement links TRBV7-8 to TRBJ2-7; D is unresolved. V was cut by 4 bases and J by 5 bases, with 15 bases left in between. The germline gives CDR1 SGHVS, CDR2 FQNEAQ. CDR3 length: 14 residues. The CDR3 DNA reads as TGTGCCAGCAGCTCGGTGGGTCCTCCGGACGAGCAGTACTTC. Translation: CASSSVGPPDEQYF.

A few counts support this clonotype. This rearrangement joins TRBV7-6 to TRBJ2-4; no firm D call. Trimming stripped 5 bases from V and 8 bases from J, with 13 bases between. Germline-derived CDR1 and CDR2 are SGHVS and FNYEAQ. The CDR3 runs 13 residues. The CDR3 loop is CASSPPGGDIQYF. CDR3 DNA: TGTGCCAGCAGCCCACCAGGTGGGGACATTCAGTACTTC.

The rearrangement uses TRBV2 and TRBJ1-1; D is ambiguous. Germline loops: CDR1 SNHLY, CDR2 FYNNEI. The CDR3 has 11 amino acids. V lost 3 bases to trimming and J lost 4 bases, with 3 bases between them. CDR3 bases: TGTGCCAGCAGTGACGCCACTGAAGCTTTCTTT. Translation gives CASSDATEAFF.

V gene TRBV27 combines with J gene TRBJ1-1; TRBD1 might be the D (5 bases). The CDR3 extends over 15 amino acids. CDR1 is MNHEY, CDR2 SMNVEV, per germline (reference sequence). Trimming took 5 bases from V and 5 from J, leaving 18 bases between them. CDR3 DNA sequence: TGTGCCAGCAGTACCGGGCAGGGCAGGTATACTGAAGCTTTCTTT. Its protein product is CASSTGQGRYTEAFF.